The rows below give T cell receptor beta chains drawn from one sample of a study of Graves' ophthalmopathy and Graves' hyperthyroidism. MiXCR, applied by TCRdb to the multiplex PCR reads, yields one record per CDR3 protein. The table lists about 590,000 distinct CDR3 sequences, roughly 40% of them singletons. Material: peripheral blood or thyroid tissue (not recorded which). The receptors shown here come from an adult man with Graves' hyperthyroidism. Each CDR3 is given with its conserved first and last residue. The D gene is left open where the match is weak. Some rows mark clone size as missing; the rest say once, few, many or name a class of expanded clone.

J,V,size,D,DNA,CDR3
TRBJ1-1,TRBV2,many,.,TGTGCCAGCACCCAGAGCACTGAAGCTTTCTTT,CASTQSTEAFF
TRBJ1-6,TRBV29-1,.,.,TGCAGCGTGAGTAATAATTCACCCCTCCACTTT,CSVSNNSPLHF
TRBJ2-7,TRBV19,many,.,TGTGCCAGTAGTCAGGCCCCGGCGTACGAGCAGTACTTC,CASSQAPAYEQYF
TRBJ1-1,TRBV6-6,few,TRBD1,TGTGCCAGCACCTCGGACAGGGGAGAATTGACTGAAGCTTTCTTT,CASTSDRGELTEAFF
TRBJ1-2,TRBV29-1,many,.,TGCAGCGCTAGTACAGAGAGTAACTATGGCTACACCTTC,CSASTESNYGYTF
TRBJ2-5,TRBV10-3,.,TRBD1,TGTGCCATCAGTGACGGTGGACAGGGAGGCGAGACCCAGTACTTC,CAISDGGQGGETQYF
TRBJ2-7,TRBV10-2,many,TRBD1,TGCGCCAGCAAATCGACAGGGGGAAGCGACGAGCAGTACTTC,CASKSTGGSDEQYF
TRBJ2-5,TRBV7-2,many,.,TGTGCCAGCAGCTCCATCAACGAAGAGACCCAGTACTTC,CASSSINEETQYF
TRBJ1-2,TRBV24-1,few,.,TGTGCCACCAGTGATTCCCAGAGTAACTATGGCTACACCTTC,CATSDSQSNYGYTF
TRBJ1-5,TRBV5-6,.,.,TGTGCCAGCAGCTCCGGAAAAGACAATCAGCCCCAGCATTTT,CASSSGKDNQPQHF
TRBJ2-7,TRBV7-8,.,.,TGTGCCAGCAGCCCACGGACAGAATACTGCGAGCAGTACTTC,CASSPRTEYCEQYF
TRBJ2-5,TRBV5-8,many,TRBD2,TGTGCCAGCAGCTTCTTTACTAGCGGGGGCCAAGAGACCCAGTACTTC,CASSFFTSGGQETQYF
TRBJ1-1,TRBV25-1,.,.,TGTGCCAGCAGTTTATATAGGACAGCGAACACTGAAGCTTTCTTT,CASSLYRTANTEAFF
TRBJ2-1,TRBV7-2,once,.,TGTGCCAGCAGCTCTCGCGGGACAGATGGTGCACCTGAGCAGTTCTTC,CASSSRGTDGAPEQFF
TRBJ2-1,TRBV24-1,.,TRBD2,TGTGCCACCAGTAGGACTAGCGGGAGTCGGTTGGGCAATGAGCAGTTCTTC,CATSRTSGSRLGNEQFF
TRBJ1-5,TRBV24-1,many,.,TGTGCCACCAGTGACCCTTACGACACTTATCAGCCCCAGCATTTT,CATSDPYDTYQPQHF